A single sample is the source of the 10 T cell receptor beta chains below, sequenced in a study of technical replicates of blood from a handful of donors. Data came from immunoSEQ multiplex PCR; TCRdb stores just in-frame clones and leaves some out. The sample yields approximately 15,000 clones, roughly 80% seen once. The sequenced sample was PBMCs. The source of these receptors is a human donor in good health.

The chain has TRBV5-4 and TRBJ1-2; 7 nucleotides agree with TRBD1. Germline trimming cut 3 bases from V and 5 bases from J; bases unmatched to any gene: 7. This CDR3 is built from 14 residues. Germline V gives CDR1 SGHNT, CDR2 YYREEE (reference sequence). DNA of the CDR3: TGTGCCAGCAGCTCCTCGGGACAGACTTATGGCTACACCTTC. Translating it yields CASSSSGQTYGYTF. Drawing the rest from reference TRBV5-4 and TRBJ1-2, the complete variable domain is ETGVTQSPTHLIKTRGQQVTLRCSSQSGHNTVSWYQQALGQGPQFIFQYYREEENGRGNFPPRFSGLQFPNYSSELNVNALELDDSALYLCASSSSGQTYGYTFGSGTRLTVV.

The chain employs TRBV7-9 and TRBJ2-1, with a tentative D call TRBD2 (7 bases). This CDR3 is built from 17 residues. Germline CDR1 and CDR2: SEHNR and FQNEAQ (reference sequence). Between the trimmed V and J ends, which lost 2 bases and 7 bases, there was a span of 21 bases. CDR3 region: CASSLSWVKGGGNEQFF. The CDR3 nucleotides read TGTGCCAGCAGCTTATCATGGGTAAAGGGAGGGGGGAATGAGCAGTTCTTC.

V is TRBV7-9 and J is TRBJ2-5, with D possibly TRBD2 on 6 matching bases. V lost 5 bases, J lost 5 bases, and 12 bases lay in between. The germline V gene has CDR1 SEHNR and CDR2 FQNEAQ (reference sequence). This CDR3 is 13 amino acids long. The DNA of the CDR3 is TGTGCCAGCAGCAGGGGCGGAGGGGAGACCCAGTACTTC. Translated, it gives CASSRGGGETQYF.

This chain joins TRBV2 and TRBJ2-7; D gene ambiguous. The V and J ends lost 8 bases and 5 bases respectively, with 16 bases between them. Germline V gene data show CDR1 as SNHLY and CDR2 as FYNNEI. The CDR3 sequence is 13 residues long. For the CDR3, the DNA is TGTGCCAGCCGGTCCCTCCCAACTAACGAGCAGTACTTC. Its protein product is CASRSLPTNEQYF.

This chain joins TRBV7-2 and TRBJ2-3, with 12 bases matching TRBD2. The CDR3 length is 19 residues. The germline V gene encodes CDR1 SGHTA and CDR2 FQGNSA. V shed 5 bases and J 4 bases; nucleotides not matched to a gene: 16. The CDR3: CASSPVWLAGGRVADTQYF. Written as DNA, the CDR3 is TGTGCCAGCAGCCCGGTTTGGCTAGCGGGAGGGCGGGTGGCAGATACGCAGTATTTT.

This chain joins TRBV5-1 and TRBJ2-7; the D gene is possibly TRBD2 (6 bases). Germline CDR1 is SGHRS and CDR2 is YFSETQ. The CDR3 runs 13 residues. The germline V and J ends were trimmed by 7 bases and 3 bases, with 14 bases remaining between them. CDR3 DNA: TGCGCCAGCGCCGGCGGGATGGGCTACGAGCAGTACTTC. Protein sequence: CASAGGMGYEQYF.

The chain carries TRBV9 and TRBJ2-7; D possibly corresponds to TRBD1 (6 bases). Germline CDR1 reads SGDLS; CDR2 reads YYNGEE. This CDR3 contains 14 residues. V was pared by 5 bases and J by 3 bases, with 15 bases between. The chain's CDR3 is CASSKTGSNYEQYF. CDR3 DNA: TGTGCCAGCAGTAAGACAGGCAGTAACTACGAGCAGTACTTC.

The J gene is TRBJ2-1, the V gene TRBV5-8; 9 bases fit TRBD2. Germline V gene data show CDR1 as SGHTS and CDR2 as YDEGEE. With V trimmed by 1 base and J by 2 bases, 4 bases remained unmatched. This CDR3 has 16 residues. This CDR3 reads CASSLYTSGPYNEQFF. The CDR3, as DNA: TGTGCCAGCAGCTTGTACACTAGCGGGCCCTACAATGAGCAGTTCTTC.

This chain links TRBV27 with TRBJ1-2; TRBD1 agrees at 7 bases. The CDR3 runs to 15 residues. Germline lookup yields CDR1 MNHEY and CDR2 SMNVEV (reference sequence). After removal of 6 bases from V and 0 bases from J, the junction contained 7 bases not matched to a gene. The CDR3 sequence is CASSRGQRANYGYTF. The CDR3 DNA reads as TGTGCCAGCAGCCGGGGACAGCGAGCTAACTATGGCTACACCTTC.

The chain has TRBV28 and TRBJ2-7, with 7 bases aligning to TRBD1. CDR1 and CDR2 (germline): MDHEN, SYDVKM. The CDR3 is 13 amino acids. V lost 7 bases to trimming and J lost 3 bases; unmatched junction nucleotides: 6. For the CDR3, the DNA is TGTGCCAGCACGGGACAGACGAACTACGAGCAGTACTTC. Amino acid sequence: CASTGQTNYEQYF.